The T cell receptor beta chain under discussion was sequenced for a study of cytomegalovirus exposure and HLA in healthy donors. Turning to the study itself: Among 150 million to 200 million T cells, an earlier analysis found roughly 120 million unique TCR beta sequences. The study, taken as a whole, reports: Earlier analysis found most TCR beta V segments productive about 87% or about 30% of the time. Clonal expansion, a later analysis showed, was greater in HLA-associated TCR beta chains than in equally common others. 87-base-pair reads could not separate some V segments, including TRBV6-2 and TRBV6-3.

PCR primers comprised 60 Vbeta and 13 Jbeta primers. The repertoire was sequenced with immunoSEQ multiplex PCR; TCRdb's copy has only in-frame clones and lacks some. The sample consists of about 98,000 clones, about 81% of them appearing once. Note on this clone: The antigen remains undetermined.

Trimming left V 0 bases short and J 10 bases short, with 10 bases between. Looked up from germline, CDR1 is MNHEY and CDR2 is SVGAGI. The CDR3 contains 14 residues. The sequenced sample was PBMCs. The TCR originated in a man aged 40-50 years in good health and CMV-seronegative. The rearrangement uses TRBV6-5 and TRBJ1-6; D call uncertain. This CDR3 is CASSYSTAGSPLHF. DNA for the CDR3: TGTGCCAGCAGTTACTCGACCGCGGGGTCACCCCTCCACTTT.